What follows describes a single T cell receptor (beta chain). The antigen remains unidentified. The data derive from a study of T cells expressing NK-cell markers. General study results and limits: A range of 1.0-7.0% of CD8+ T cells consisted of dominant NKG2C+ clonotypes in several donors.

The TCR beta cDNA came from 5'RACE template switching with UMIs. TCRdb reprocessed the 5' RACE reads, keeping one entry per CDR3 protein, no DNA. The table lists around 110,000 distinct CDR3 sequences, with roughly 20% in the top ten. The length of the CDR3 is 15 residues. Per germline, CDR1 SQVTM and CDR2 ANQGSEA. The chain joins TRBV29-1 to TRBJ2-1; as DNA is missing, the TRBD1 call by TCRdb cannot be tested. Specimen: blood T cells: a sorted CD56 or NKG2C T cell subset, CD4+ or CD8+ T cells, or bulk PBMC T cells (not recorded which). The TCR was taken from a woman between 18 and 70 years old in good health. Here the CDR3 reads CSVDRGVGGSDEQFF.